Below are 29 T cell receptor beta chains sequenced from a single sample in a study of cytomegalovirus exposure and HLA in healthy donors. The PCR was carried out with 60 Vbeta primers and 13 Jbeta primers. TCRdb's copy holds only in-frame clones and misses some; the assay was immunoSEQ multiplex PCR. The sample has about 160,000 clones, about 81% seen once. Sequencing was performed on PBMCs. These receptors all stem from a girl aged 2 to 9 in good health and CMV-seropositive.

The CDR3 DNA follows: TGTGCCAGCAGAACCCCTAGCCAGAGTCCGAACACTGAAGCTTTCTTT. It encodes CASRTPSQSPNTEAFF. This chain links TRBV28 with TRBJ1-1; D remains ambiguous. The length of the CDR3 is 16 residues. From germline, CDR1 is MDHEN and CDR2 SYDVKM. Trimming pared 6 bases from V and 1 base from J, leaving 18 bases between. The complete variable domain, with remaining parts taken from reference TRBV28 and TRBJ1-1, reads DVKVTQSSRYLVKRTGEKVFLECVQDMDHENMFWYRQDPGLGLRLIYFSYDVKMKEKGDIPEGYSVSREKKERFSLILESASTNQTSMYLCASRTPSQSPNTEAFFGQGTRLTVV.

This clone was picked up one time. The genes are TRBV7-6 and TRBJ1-1, with D unclear. The CDR3 consists of 12 residues. The ends were cut back, 8 bases at V and 0 bases at J, with 7 bases in the middle. The germline CDR1 and CDR2 sequences are SGHVS and FNYEAQ. The CDR3 DNA is TGTGCCAGCGGGAGGGTGAACACTGAAGCTTTCTTT. This codes for CASGRVNTEAFF.

The chain has TRBV10-3 and TRBJ2-5, with 8 bases lining up with TRBD1. CDR1 and CDR2 (germline): ENHRY, SYGVKD. There are 15 residues in the CDR3. V lost 0 bases, J lost 5 bases, and 5 bases stayed unmatched. CDR3 in amino acids: CAISESRQGAETQYF. For the CDR3, the DNA is TGTGCCATCAGTGAGTCGCGGCAGGGGGCCGAGACCCAGTACTTC.

The rearrangement uses TRBV28 and TRBJ1-5; D is ambiguous. In germline, CDR1 is MDHEN, CDR2 SYDVKM. Trimming shortened V by 3 bases and J by 3 bases, and 15 bases separated the two germline ends. CDR3 length equals 16 residues. CDR3 amino acids: CASSFRLSRDNQPQHF. The CDR3 nucleotides read TGTGCCAGCAGTTTTCGCCTCTCGAGAGACAATCAGCCCCAGCATTTT. The variable domain in full, completed from reference TRBV28 and TRBJ1-5, reads DVKVTQSSRYLVKRTGEKVFLECVQDMDHENMFWYRQDPGLGLRLIYFSYDVKMKEKGDIPEGYSVSREKKERFSLILESASTNQTSMYLCASSFRLSRDNQPQHFGDGTRLSIL.

CDR3 sequence: CASSVTQGGTEAFF. CDR3 coding DNA: TGTGCCAGCAGCGTGACACAGGGAGGGACTGAAGCTTTCTTT. The chain recombines TRBV9 with TRBJ1-1, with D tentatively TRBD1 (6 bases). Germline-derived CDR1 and CDR2 are SGDLS and YYNGEE. The CDR3 runs 14 residues. Between the trimmed V and J ends, which lost 2 bases and 5 bases, there was a span of 13 bases.

The chain couples TRBV6-5 to TRBJ2-7, with 8 bases that match TRBD2. V shed 7 bases and J 6 bases; nucleotides not matched to a gene: 8. The germline CDR1 and CDR2 sequences are MNHEY and SVGAGI. There are 13 residues in the CDR3. As DNA, the CDR3 is TGTGCCAGCACGGGACTAGGTACTCGCGAGCAGTACTTC. Translated: CASTGLGTREQYF.

This chain uses TRBV27 with TRBJ2-3, with D tentatively TRBD1 (5 bases). The CDR3 is 17 amino acids. With 3 bases removed from V and 1 base from J, the gap between germline ends came to 17 bases. Germline CDR1 reads MNHEY; CDR2 reads SMNVEV (reference sequence). Written as DNA, the CDR3 is TGTGCCAGCAGTTTTGGCACCCCAGGGCTTGGCACAGATACGCAGTATTTT. Its translation: CASSFGTPGLGTDTQYF.

This chain uses TRBV7-9 with TRBJ1-4, with D uncertain. CDR1 and CDR2 (germline): SEHNR, FQNEAQ (reference sequence). Trimming cost V 4 bases and J 0 bases, with 6 bases left between them. The CDR3 is 14 residues long. CDR3 coding DNA: TGTGCCAGCAGCTCGGTTGCAACTAATGAAAAACTGTTTTTT. Amino acid sequence: CASSSVATNEKLFF.

The V call is TRBV7-3, the J call TRBJ2-5, with D unresolved. Germline CDR1 reads SGHTA; CDR2 reads FQGTGA. The CDR3 runs 12 residues. The V end was cut by 5 bases, the J end by 0 bases, with 4 bases between. The chain's CDR3 is CASSPYQETQYF. CDR3 nucleotides: TGTGCCAGCAGCCCGTACCAAGAGACCCAGTACTTC.

The genes are TRBV5-3 and TRBJ2-4; D remains unclear. TRBV5-3 is marked as an open reading frame, function uncertain. The CDR3 contains 13 residues. Trimming pared 7 bases from V and 0 bases from J, leaving 8 bases between. Here the CDR3 reads CARRGVAKNIQYF. CDR3 in DNA: TGTGCCAGACGAGGCGTAGCCAAAAACATTCAGTACTTC.

This clone was seen a single time. The V gene is TRBV4-1, the J gene TRBJ1-2; unclear D gene. This CDR3 is 14 amino acids long. The V end was cut by 1 base, the J end by 4 bases, with 10 bases between. Germline V gene data show CDR1 as MGHRA and CDR2 as YSYEKL. CDR3 coding DNA: TGCGCCAGCAGCCAAGGTGAACAGTCCTATGGCTACACCTTC. This sequence encodes CASSQGEQSYGYTF.

The chain carries TRBV6-6 and TRBJ2-5; D remains ambiguous. V lost 6 bases and J 5 bases, leaving 16 bases between the germline ends. From germline, CDR1 is MNHNY and CDR2 SVGAGI (reference sequence). The CDR3 totals 14 residues. The CDR3 spells CASSPFTTPETQYF. The CDR3 bases are TGTGCCAGCAGCCCCTTTACAACCCCTGAGACCCAGTACTTC.

This clone was seen only a few times. The genes are TRBV30 and TRBJ1-4; 8 bases agree with TRBD1. V dropped 5 bases and J dropped 7; count of bases not matched to a gene: 15. The CDR3 is 16 residues long. The V gene's germline CDR1 is GTSNPN and CDR2 SVGIG (reference sequence). In DNA form, the CDR3 reads TGTGCCTGGTCGAAACCCCTCGGACAGGGTGGTGAAAAACTGTTTTTT. Its protein is CAWSKPLGQGGEKLFF.

This clone appeared once. This sequence joins TRBV2 and TRBJ2-7; D is unresolved. There are 14 residues in the CDR3. V was shortened by 7 bases and J by 0 bases, with 13 bases between the two germline ends. The germline V gene encodes CDR1 SNHLY and CDR2 FYNNEI. Here the CDR3 DNA reads TGTGCCAGCATATCTGGCAATCCCTCCTACGAGCAGTACTTC. It specifies CASISGNPSYEQYF.

The chain links TRBV28 to TRBJ1-3, with D possibly being TRBD1 (6 bases). Trimming cost V 4 bases and J 0 bases, with 13 bases left between them. This CDR3 has 16 residues. Germline-derived CDR1 and CDR2 are MDHEN and SYDVKM. The CDR3 region has the DNA TGTGCCAGCAGTTCCCTCTGGACAGCCTCTGGAAACACCATATATTTT. Translating it yields CASSSLWTASGNTIYF.

The rearrangement uses TRBV9 and TRBJ1-2; 7 nucleotides align to TRBD1. Germline V gives CDR1 SGDLS, CDR2 YYNGEE. The CDR3 length is 15 residues. Germline trimming cut 4 bases from V and 2 bases from J; bases unmatched to any gene: 8. DNA of the CDR3: TGTGCCAGCAGCCCCGAGGGGGACAGAAACTATGGCTACACCTTC. It yields the protein CASSPEGDRNYGYTF.

This clone appeared a few times. This chain joins TRBV18 and TRBJ1-1; tentatively, D is TRBD1 (6 bases). This CDR3 has 14 amino acids. The V gene lost 3 bases and the J gene lost 2 bases, with 10 bases spanning the gap. Germline-derived CDR1 and CDR2 are KGHSH and LQKENI. This CDR3 reads CASSPWTENTEAFF. DNA of the CDR3: TGTGCCAGCTCACCTTGGACAGAAAACACTGAAGCTTTCTTT.

Here the CDR3 reads CAWSRGDTEAFF. The DNA for the CDR3 is TGTGCCTGGAGTCGGGGTGACACTGAAGCTTTCTTT. The V call is TRBV30, the J call TRBJ1-1; D is unresolved. The length of the CDR3 is 12 residues. Looked up from germline, CDR1 is GTSNPN and CDR2 is SVGIG (reference sequence). V shed 2 bases and J shed 3 bases, with 7 bases lying between them.

The chain recombines TRBV7-2 with TRBJ2-1; the match to TRBD2 covers 9 bases. The CDR3 runs to 16 residues. Germline assignment: CDR1 SGHTA and CDR2 FQGNSA. V was clipped by 0 bases and J by 8 bases; unmatched bases: 8. In DNA, the CDR3 is TGTGCCAGCAGCTTAGCGGGGGTAGCGGGAGTTGATGAGCAGTTCTTC. Its protein product is CASSLAGVAGVDEQFF.

Comment on this clone: At the DNA level, this CDR3 is encoded by other sequences in the same sample as well. This chain uses TRBV30 with TRBJ1-2; TRBD1 agrees at 10 bases. This CDR3 is built from 13 residues. V was clipped by 2 bases and J by 8 bases; unmatched bases: 5. From germline, CDR1 is GTSNPN and CDR2 SVGIG (reference sequence). CDR3 amino acids: CAWSSGTGDGYTF. DNA of the CDR3: TGTGCCTGGAGTTCCGGGACAGGGGACGGCTACACCTTC.

The chain is built from TRBV2 and TRBJ2-2; D not certain. V was clipped by 4 bases and J by 3 bases, with 6 bases between them. The germline V gene has CDR1 SNHLY and CDR2 FYNNEI. This CDR3 region has 13 residues. The chain's CDR3 is CASSVQHTGELFF. DNA of the CDR3: TGTGCCAGCAGTGTACAGCACACCGGGGAGCTGTTTTTT.

The rearrangement joins TRBV2 to TRBJ1-3, with D tentatively TRBD1 (5 bases). The V gene's germline CDR1 is SNHLY and CDR2 FYNNEI. The CDR3 is 17 amino acids. The V gene lost 6 bases and the J gene lost 2 bases, with 20 bases spanning the gap. Written as DNA, the CDR3 is TGTGCCAGCAGAGCTATTACAGGATTCGGCGCTGGAAACACCATATATTTT. It yields the protein CASRAITGFGAGNTIYF.

This chain joins TRBV28 and TRBJ1-5, with a weak D call TRBD1 (6 bases). Between the trimmed V and J ends, which lost 8 bases and 7 bases, there was a span of 15 bases. This CDR3 contains 13 residues. Germline V gene data show CDR1 as MDHEN and CDR2 as SYDVKM. Here the CDR3 reads CASRPQGWQPQHF. The CDR3 nucleotides read TGTGCCAGCCGTCCTCAGGGGTGGCAGCCCCAGCATTTT.

On this clone: Different DNA sequences within this sample yield the same CDR3. The chain combines TRBV9 with TRBJ2-5; D remains ambiguous. The germline V and J ends were trimmed by 0 bases and 1 base, with 7 bases remaining between them. CDR1 and CDR2 (germline): SGDLS, YYNGEE. This CDR3 is 14 amino acids long. CDR3 in DNA: TGTGCCAGCAGCGTAGGAACAGCCCAAGAGACCCAGTACTTC. Its translation: CASSVGTAQETQYF.

V usage is TRBV6-5 and J usage is TRBJ1-5; D perhaps matches TRBD1 (6 bases). The CDR3 has 15 residues. Germline V gene lookup returns CDR1 MNHEY and CDR2 SVGAGI. Trimming shortened V by 6 bases and J by 4 bases, and 16 bases separated the two germline ends. CDR3 coding DNA: TGTGCCAGCAGCCCGACGGGCAGGGGTAATCAGCCCCAGCATTTT. Amino acid sequence: CASSPTGRGNQPQHF.

V is TRBV27 and J is TRBJ2-5; TRBD2 matches 11 bases. CDR1 MNHEY and CDR2 SMNVEV come from the germline V gene (reference sequence). J lost 4 bases, V lost 6 bases, and 1 base had no gene match. There are 13 residues in the CDR3. This chain's CDR3 is CASRLAGGETQYF. Written as DNA, the CDR3 is TGTGCCAGCAGGCTAGCGGGAGGAGAGACCCAGTACTTC.

The V and J genes are TRBV5-1 and TRBJ2-7, with D possibly TRBD2 on 6 matching bases. With 0 bases removed from V and 3 bases from J, the gap between germline ends came to 10 bases. Germline V lookup: CDR1 SGHRS, CDR2 YFSETQ. The CDR3 contains 14 residues. As DNA, the CDR3 is TGCGCCAGCAGCTTGGATCGGGGACTCTACGAGCAGTACTTC. This encodes CASSLDRGLYEQYF.

This chain links TRBV5-1 with TRBJ1-2, with 11 bases that match TRBD1. The V and J ends lost 2 bases and 4 bases, in that order; junction bases with no gene match: 7. This CDR3 is 16 amino acids long. The germline CDR1 and CDR2 sequences are SGHRS and YFSETQ. Written as DNA, the CDR3 is TGCGCCAGCAGCTTTCGGGACAGGGGGACGCCCTATGGCTACACCTTC. Amino acids: CASSFRDRGTPYGYTF.

CDR3 DNA: TGTGCCAGCAGTGAAAGGGAAGCGGGAGGTCACGAGCAGTACTTC. This codes for CASSEREAGGHEQYF. The chain joins TRBV6-4 to TRBJ2-7, with 9 bases matching TRBD2. Germline assignment: CDR1 MRHNA and CDR2 SNTAGT. The V gene end was trimmed by 3 bases and the J gene end by 5 bases; junction bases not matched to a gene: 8. The CDR3 covers 15 residues.